The subject of this entry is one T cell receptor beta chain. The data derive from a study of Graves' ophthalmopathy and Graves' hyperthyroidism. The CDR3 is 16 residues long. The V and J ends lost 7 bases and 6 bases respectively, with 24 bases between them. Amplified TCR beta CDR3 regions were obtained using RNA transcripts as template. First-round RT-PCR used HTBI primers; second-round multiplex PCR followed. TCRdb independently ran MiXCR on the multiplex PCR reads; one entry per CDR3 protein. The sample consists of 150,000 to 200,000 distinct CDR3 sequences, more than 30% of them appearing once. Sequencing used peripheral blood. The rearrangement links TRBV12-3 or TRBV12-4 to TRBJ1-1; maybe TRBD1 (6 bases). The sequence derives from a woman aged 40 to 50 with Graves' ophthalmopathy. The chain's CDR3 is CASIRGGTGRTSEAFF. CDR3 in DNA: TGTGCCAGCATCAGGGGTGGAACGGGACGGACATCTGAAGCTTTCTTT.